The TCR beta chain under discussion was sequenced for a study of immune heterogeneity within non-small cell lung tumors. Broader study findings: The repertoire of each individual patient held high-frequency T-cell receptor beta clonotypes that were largely distinct from those of other patients. Dominant CDR3 beta clonotypes repeated across a patient's tumor loci, while different loci held unique high-frequency clones.

Bulk tumor genomic DNA served as template, at roughly 600 ng per sample. Surgery yielded several widely spaced biopsies per primary tumor. Patients with untreated, newly diagnosed non-small cell lung cancer underwent curative surgery. Donor patients had newly diagnosed non-small cell lung cancer and were having surgery with curative intent. This clonotype was seen at least ten times. The antigen remains undetermined. Multiplex PCR relied on 32 V and 13 J primers to amplify TCR beta CDR3. Each CDR3 protein gets one entry after TCRdb re-called the multiplex PCR reads with MiXCR. The data show 20,000 to 25,000 distinct CDR3 sequences, with under 30% seen just once and around 4.3% held by the top ten. Trimming left V 6 bases short and J 5 bases short, with 10 bases between. Germline CDR1 reads SNHLY; CDR2 reads FYNNEI. The CDR3 runs 13 residues.

The receptor comes from a man between 40 and 49 years old with non-small cell lung cancer. The source material was lung tumor tissue. V usage is TRBV2 and J usage is TRBJ2-2; D is perhaps TRBD2 (5 bases). In DNA, the CDR3 is TGTGCCAGCAGCGCTACTAGGACCGGGGAGCTGTTTTTT. It encodes CASSATRTGELFF.